This T cell receptor beta chain was documented in a study of PD-L1 blockade in urothelial cancer. At the level of the study: At 6 weeks and at 3 weeks (second dose) after treatment start, blood was analyzed.

Sequencing was performed with immunoSEQ multiplex PCR; in TCRdb, only in-frame clones are kept and a portion is missing. The sample contains tens of thousands of clones, about 85% of which appear only once. The cohort comprised individuals with locally advanced or metastatic urothelial carcinoma. The V and J ends lost 5 bases and 4 bases, in that order; junction bases with no gene match: 7. CDR3 length: 15 residues. Germline V gene sequence: CDR1 SGHVS, CDR2 FNYEAQ. The sequenced sample was PBMCs, obtained around atezolizumab (anti-PD-L1) treatment. The V gene is TRBV7-6, the J gene TRBJ2-1; 8 bases are shared with TRBD1. The TCR comes from a woman in her seventies with urothelial cancer. CDR3 nucleotides: TGTGCCAGCAGCCATGGACAGGGATTGTACAATGAGCAGTTCTTC. Protein: CASSHGQGLYNEQFF.